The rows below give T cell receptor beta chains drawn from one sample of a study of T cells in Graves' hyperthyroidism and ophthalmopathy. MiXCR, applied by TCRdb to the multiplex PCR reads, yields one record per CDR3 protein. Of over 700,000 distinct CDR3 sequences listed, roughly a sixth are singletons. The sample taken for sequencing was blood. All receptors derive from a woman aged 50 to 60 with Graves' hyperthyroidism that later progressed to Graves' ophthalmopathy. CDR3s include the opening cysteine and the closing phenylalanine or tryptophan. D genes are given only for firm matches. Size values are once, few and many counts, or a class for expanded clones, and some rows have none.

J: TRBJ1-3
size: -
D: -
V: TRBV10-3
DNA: TGTGCCATCAGAGGTTCAGGAGTTTCGCGAAACACCATATATTTT
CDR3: CAIRGSGVSRNTIYF

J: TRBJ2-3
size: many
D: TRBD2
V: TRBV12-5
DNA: TGTGCTAGTGGTCCGGGACTAGCGGGGCTTAGCACAGATACGCAGTATTTT
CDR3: CASGPGLAGLSTDTQYF

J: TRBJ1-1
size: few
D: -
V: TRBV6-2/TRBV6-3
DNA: TGTGCCAGCAGTTACCTGGGGGAAGCGCACACTGAAGCTTTCTTT
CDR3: CASSYLGEAHTEAFF

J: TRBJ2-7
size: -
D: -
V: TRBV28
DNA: TGTGCCAGCAGTTTTCCCCGGACCCCCAGCGACGGGCCGTCCTACGAGCAGTACTTC
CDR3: CASSFPRTPSDGPSYEQYF

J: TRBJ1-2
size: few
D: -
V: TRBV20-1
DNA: TGCAGTGCTAGTGGCCAGGGAGCTAACTATGGCTACACCTTC
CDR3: CSASGQGANYGYTF

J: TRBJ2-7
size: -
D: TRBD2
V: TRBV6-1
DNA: TGTGCCAGCAGCACTGGGACTAGCGCCGAATCCTACGAGCAGTACTTC
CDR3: CASSTGTSAESYEQYF

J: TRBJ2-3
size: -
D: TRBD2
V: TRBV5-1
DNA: TGCGCCAGCAGACTAGCGGGGTTCGCAGATACGCAGTATTTT
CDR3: CASRLAGFADTQYF

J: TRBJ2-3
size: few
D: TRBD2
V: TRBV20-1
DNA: TGCAGTGCTTTGCTAGCGGGGGGGGGTAGCACAGATACGCAGTATTTT
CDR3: CSALLAGGGSTDTQYF

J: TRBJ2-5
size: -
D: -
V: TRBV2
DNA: TGTGCCAGCAGTGAATTGGGGGGGCAGCAAGAGACCCAGTACTTC
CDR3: CASSELGGQQETQYF

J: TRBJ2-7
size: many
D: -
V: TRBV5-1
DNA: TGCGCCAGCAGCTTGGGGGGGCGCGTCGACGAGCAGTACTTC
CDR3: CASSLGGRVDEQYF

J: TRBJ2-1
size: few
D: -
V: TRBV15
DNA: TGTGCCACCAGCAGAGATTGGGTGGCGAGCTCCTACAATGAGCAGTTCTTC
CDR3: CATSRDWVASSYNEQFF

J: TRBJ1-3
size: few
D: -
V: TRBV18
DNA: TGTGCCAGCTTCCCCTCAGGGGCGATTGGAAACACCATATATTTT
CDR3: CASFPSGAIGNTIYF

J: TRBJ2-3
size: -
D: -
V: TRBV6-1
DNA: TGTGCCAGCACCGCGCGGACAGATACGCAGTATTTT
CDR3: CASTARTDTQYF

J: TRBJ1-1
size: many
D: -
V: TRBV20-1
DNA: TGCAGTGCTCAACCGTACCAAATGAACACTGAAGCTTTCTTT
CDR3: CSAQPYQMNTEAFF

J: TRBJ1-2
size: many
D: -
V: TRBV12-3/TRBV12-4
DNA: TGTGCCAGCAGTCTAAACCAAGGGGGCTACACCTTC
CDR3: CASSLNQGGYTF

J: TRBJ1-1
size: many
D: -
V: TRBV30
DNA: TGTGCCTGGAGTCCCCTCATGAACACTGAAGCTTTCTTT
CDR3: CAWSPLMNTEAFF

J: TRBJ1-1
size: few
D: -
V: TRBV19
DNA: TGTGCCAGTAGTAAGGTCGGTCTGAACACTGAAGCTTTCTTT
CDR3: CASSKVGLNTEAFF

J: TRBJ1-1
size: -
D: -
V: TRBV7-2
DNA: TGTGCCAGCAGCCCCGGGTCTCCTGGGCGAGCTTTCTTT
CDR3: CASSPGSPGRAFF

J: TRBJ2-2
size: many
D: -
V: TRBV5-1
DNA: TGTGCCAGCAGCCCCGGGACACCGAACACCGGGGAGCTGTTTTTT
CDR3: CASSPGTPNTGELFF

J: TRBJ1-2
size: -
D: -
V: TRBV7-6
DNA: TGTGCCAGCAGCTTAGACGTTCGCCCTTTTAACTATGGCTACACCTTC
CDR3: CASSLDVRPFNYGYTF

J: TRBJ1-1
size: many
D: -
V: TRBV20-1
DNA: TGCAGTGCTAGTCAGTGGGGGGGTCGATTGGTGAACACTGAAGCTTTCTTT
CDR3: CSASQWGGRLVNTEAFF

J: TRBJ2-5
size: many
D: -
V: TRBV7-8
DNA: TGTGCCAGCAGCTTATCGTATTCAAGGGAAGAGACCCAGTACTTC
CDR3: CASSLSYSREETQYF

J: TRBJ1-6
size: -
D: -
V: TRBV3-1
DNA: TGTGCCAGCAGCCAAGAGGTTACCACCAGGGGTTCACCCCTCCACTTT
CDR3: CASSQEVTTRGSPLHF

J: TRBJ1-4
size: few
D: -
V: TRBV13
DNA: TGTGCCAGCAGCTTAAGGGGGGACAATGAAAAACTGTTTTTT
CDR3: CASSLRGDNEKLFF

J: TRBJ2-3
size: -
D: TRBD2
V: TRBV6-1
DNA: TGTGCCAGCAGACCCGGGGAGCGGGGGGGCACAGATACGCAGTATTTT
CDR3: CASRPGERGGTDTQYF

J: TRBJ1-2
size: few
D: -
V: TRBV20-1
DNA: TGCAGTGCTATAAGTGGGTTTGATGTAGGTGGCTACACCTTC
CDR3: CSAISGFDVGGYTF

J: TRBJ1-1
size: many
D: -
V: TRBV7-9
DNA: TGTGCCAGCAGGATAGGGGCGAACACTGAAGCTTTCTTT
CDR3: CASRIGANTEAFF

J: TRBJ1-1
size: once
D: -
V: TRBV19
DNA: TGTGCCAGTAGTAACCGGGACATCGCTTTCTTT
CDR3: CASSNRDIAFF

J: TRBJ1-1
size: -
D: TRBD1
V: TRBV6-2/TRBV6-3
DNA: TGTGCCAGCAGTAGCAGCAGACAGGGGAACACTGAAGCTTTCTTT
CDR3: CASSSSRQGNTEAFF

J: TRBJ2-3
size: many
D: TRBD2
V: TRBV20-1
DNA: TGCAGTGCTAGTACTAGCGGGGGGACAGATACGCAGTATTTT
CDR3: CSASTSGGTDTQYF

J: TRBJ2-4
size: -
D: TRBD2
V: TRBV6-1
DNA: TGTGCCACTTTCGAGACTAGCGGGGGGGCCGGGGACATTCAGTACTTC
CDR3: CATFETSGGAGDIQYF

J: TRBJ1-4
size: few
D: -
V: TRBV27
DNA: TGTGCCAGCAGTAAAAGCGGGTGGGGCGGGGGCGTTGCTGAAAAACTGTTTTTT
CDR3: CASSKSGWGGGVAEKLFF

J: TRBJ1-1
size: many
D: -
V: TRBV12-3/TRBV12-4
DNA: TGTGCCAGCAGGACGGAACAGGTTGGTTTCACTGAAGCTTTCTTT
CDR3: CASRTEQVGFTEAFF

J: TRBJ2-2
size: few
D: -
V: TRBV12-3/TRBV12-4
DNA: TGTGCCAGCAGTTGGCGGGGCCAGGGGACCGGGGAGCTGTTTTTT
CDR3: CASSWRGQGTGELFF

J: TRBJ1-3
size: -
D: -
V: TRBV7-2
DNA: TGTGCCAGCAGCGCGGGGACACCTGGAAACACCATATATTTT
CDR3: CASSAGTPGNTIYF

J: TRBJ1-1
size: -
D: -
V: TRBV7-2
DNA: TGTGCCAGCAGCTTATTCCCGGGAACGGGCACTGAAGCTTTCTTT
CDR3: CASSLFPGTGTEAFF

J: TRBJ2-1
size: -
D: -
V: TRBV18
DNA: TGTGCCAGCTCTGATCTGGTAGCGGTCTCCTACAATGAGCAGTTCTTC
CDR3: CASSDLVAVSYNEQFF

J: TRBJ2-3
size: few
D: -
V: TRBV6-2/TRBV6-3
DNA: TGTGCCAGCAGTGACCCCTGGCAGAACACAGATACGCAGTATTTT
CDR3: CASSDPWQNTDTQYF

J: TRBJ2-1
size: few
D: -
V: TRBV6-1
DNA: TGTGCCAGCAGACCCCCTGGGGCAGGGAATAATGAGCAGTTCTTC
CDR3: CASRPPGAGNNEQFF

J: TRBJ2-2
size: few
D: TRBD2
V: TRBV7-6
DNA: TGTGCCAGCAGCTTAACTAGCGGGGGATACACCGGGGAGCTGTTTTTT
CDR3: CASSLTSGGYTGELFF

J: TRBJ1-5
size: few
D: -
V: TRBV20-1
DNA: TGCAGTGCTAGCCGGAATAGCAATCAGCCCCAGCATTTT
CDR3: CSASRNSNQPQHF

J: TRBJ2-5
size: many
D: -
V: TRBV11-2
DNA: TGTGCCAGCAGCTTAGGGGCGGCGGGGATAGAGACCCAGTACTTC
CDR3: CASSLGAAGIETQYF

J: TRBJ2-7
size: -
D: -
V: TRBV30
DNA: TGTGCCTGGGGTTACGGCCGAGGGGAGCAGTACTTC
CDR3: CAWGYGRGEQYF

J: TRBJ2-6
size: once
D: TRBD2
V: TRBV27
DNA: TGTGCGAGCAGTTTAATCTCCCCCGACGGGGGGTCCTCTGGGGCCAACGGCCTGACTTTC
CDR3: CASSLISPDGGSSGANGLTF

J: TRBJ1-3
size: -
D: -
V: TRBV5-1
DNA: TGCGCCAGCAGCTTGGAGCTTCCAGGTACTGAACACTCTGGAAGCACCATATATTTT
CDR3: CASSLELPGTEHSGSTIYF

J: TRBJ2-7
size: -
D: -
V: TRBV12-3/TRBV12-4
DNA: TGTGCCAGCAGTTTCTGGGGTGACGAGCAGTACTTC
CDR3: CASSFWGDEQYF

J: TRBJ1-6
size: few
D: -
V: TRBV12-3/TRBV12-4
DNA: TGTGCCAGCAGTCCCGGGACATTAACAGGTTCACCCCTCCACTTT
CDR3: CASSPGTLTGSPLHF

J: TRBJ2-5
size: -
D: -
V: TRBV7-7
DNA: TGTGCTAACAGCTTAGACGGGGGCCAAGAGACCCAGTACTTC
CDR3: CANSLDGGQETQYF